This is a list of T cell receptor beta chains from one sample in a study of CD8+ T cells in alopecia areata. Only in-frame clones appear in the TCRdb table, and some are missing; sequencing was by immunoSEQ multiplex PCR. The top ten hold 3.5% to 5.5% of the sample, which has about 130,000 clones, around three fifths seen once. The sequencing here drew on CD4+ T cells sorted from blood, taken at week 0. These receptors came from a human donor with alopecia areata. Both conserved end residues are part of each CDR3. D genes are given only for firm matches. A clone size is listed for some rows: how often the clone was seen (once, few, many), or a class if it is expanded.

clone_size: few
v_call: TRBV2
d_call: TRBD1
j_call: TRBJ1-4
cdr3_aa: CASSRGQRVNEKLFF
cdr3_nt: TGTGCCAGCAGTAGGGGACAGCGAGTTAATGAAAAACTGTTTTTT

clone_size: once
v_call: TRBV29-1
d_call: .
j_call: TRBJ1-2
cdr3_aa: CSVIWGRGVRTYGYTF
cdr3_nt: TGCAGCGTTATTTGGGGGAGAGGGGTTCGTACCTATGGCTACACCTTC

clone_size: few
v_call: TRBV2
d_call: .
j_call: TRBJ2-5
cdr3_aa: CASSETEETQYF
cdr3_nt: TGTGCCAGCAGTGAGACGGAAGAGACCCAGTACTTC

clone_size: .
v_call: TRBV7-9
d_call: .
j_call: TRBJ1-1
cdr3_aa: CASSGVGSEAFF
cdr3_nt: TGTGCCAGCAGCGGTGTCGGGAGTGAAGCTTTCTTT

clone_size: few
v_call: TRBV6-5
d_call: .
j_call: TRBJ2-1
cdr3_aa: CASSYIVGQIHEQFF
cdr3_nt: TGTGCCAGCAGTTACATCGTTGGCCAGATTCATGAGCAGTTCTTC

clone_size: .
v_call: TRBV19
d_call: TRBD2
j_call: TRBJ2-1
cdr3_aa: CASSTGLVLSTRSYNEQFF
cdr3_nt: TGTGCCAGTAGTACTGGACTAGTCCTCTCGACGAGATCCTACAATGAGCAGTTCTTC

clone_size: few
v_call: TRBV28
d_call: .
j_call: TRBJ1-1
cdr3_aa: CASSLVEATMNTEAFF
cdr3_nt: TGTGCCAGCAGTTTAGTAGAGGCTACTATGAACACTGAAGCTTTCTTT

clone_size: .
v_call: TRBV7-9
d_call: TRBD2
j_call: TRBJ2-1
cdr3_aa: CASSLYGTSGIDEQFF
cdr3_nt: TGTGCCAGCAGCTTATACGGGACTAGCGGGATTGATGAGCAGTTCTTC

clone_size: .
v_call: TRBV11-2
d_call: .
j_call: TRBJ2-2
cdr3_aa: CASSPFQGELFF
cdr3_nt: TGTGCCAGCAGCCCTTTCCAGGGAGAGCTGTTTTTT

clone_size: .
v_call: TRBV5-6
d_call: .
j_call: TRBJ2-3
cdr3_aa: CASSLRTDTQYF
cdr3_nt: TGTGCCAGCAGCTTGAGAACAGATACGCAGTATTTT

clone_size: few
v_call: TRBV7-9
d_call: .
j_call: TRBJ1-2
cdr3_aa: CASSPTDEDGYTF
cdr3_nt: TGTGCCAGCAGTCCGACAGATGAGGATGGCTACACCTTC

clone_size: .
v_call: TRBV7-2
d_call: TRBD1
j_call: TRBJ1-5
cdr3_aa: CASSLDRGSNQPQHF
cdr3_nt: TGTGCCAGCAGCCTCGACAGGGGTAGCAATCAGCCCCAGCATTTT

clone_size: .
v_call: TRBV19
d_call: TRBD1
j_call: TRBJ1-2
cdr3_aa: CASSILAGTGGNYGYTF
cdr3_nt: TGTGCCAGTAGTATTCTAGCGGGGACAGGGGGCAACTATGGCTACACCTTC

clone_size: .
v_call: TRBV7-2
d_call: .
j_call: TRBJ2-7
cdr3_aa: CASSRHVGGSSSYEQYF
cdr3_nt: TGTGCCAGCAGTCGACATGTGGGGGGCTCCAGCTCCTACGAGCAGTACTTC

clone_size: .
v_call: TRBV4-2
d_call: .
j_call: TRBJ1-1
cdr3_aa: CASSQDWSGGKERTEAFF
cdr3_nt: TGTGCCAGCAGCCAAGATTGGAGTGGAGGGAAAGAGAGAACTGAAGCTTTCTTT